This T cell receptor beta chain was documented in a study of shared clonotypes between healthy human individuals. The table came from immunoSEQ multiplex PCR; TCRdb's copy has only in-frame clones and leaves some out. This sample has 1.4 million to 1.5 million clones, with roughly 95% found just once. Germline CDR1 and CDR2: MDHEN and SYDVKM. There are 18 residues in the CDR3. V was clipped by 3 bases and J by 3 bases, with 23 bases between them. The sequencing sample was made of naive CD4+ T cells sorted from blood. Subset indicated: CD45RA+ positively selected. The chain recombines TRBV28 with TRBJ1-1; TRBD1 might be the D (5 bases). The receptor was isolated from a man between 25 and 39 years old in good health. CDR3 DNA sequence: TGTGCCAGCAGTTTTCTCCAGGGTCGATATGAGGTGGACACTGAAGCTTTCTTT. This gives the protein CASSFLQGRYEVDTEAFF.